The rows below give T cell receptor beta chains drawn from one sample of a study of shared clonotypes between healthy human individuals. Here immunoSEQ multiplex PCR was the method, and the copy in TCRdb shows in-frame clones only, minus some. This table has around 2.5 million clones, 93% appearing once. Sequenced sample: naive CD4+ T cells from PBMCs. These receptors were obtained from a young man in good health. Some clones in this sample may be carry-over from other donors' samples. Each CDR3 is given with its conserved first and last residue. Each record gives: V gene, J gene, D gene, clone size, CDR3 protein, CDR3 DNA. The D gene is left open where the match is weak. Where a row states a size, it is once, few, many or the class of an expanded clone; other rows omit it.

v_call: TRBV28; j_call: TRBJ2-7; d_call: -; clone_size: -; cdr3_aa: CASSLPARSEQYF; cdr3_nt: TGTGCCAGCAGTTTACCCGCCAGGAGCGAGCAGTACTTC
v_call: TRBV28; j_call: TRBJ1-1; d_call: -; clone_size: -; cdr3_aa: CASSSLAMNTEAFF; cdr3_nt: TGTGCCAGCAGTTCCCTCGCTATGAACACTGAAGCTTTCTTT
v_call: TRBV2; j_call: TRBJ2-5; d_call: -; clone_size: -; cdr3_aa: CASKDPNRGGGQETQYF; cdr3_nt: TGTGCCAGCAAAGACCCCAACAGGGGAGGAGGCCAAGAGACCCAGTACTTC
v_call: TRBV7-8; j_call: TRBJ1-4; d_call: TRBD1; clone_size: -; cdr3_aa: CASSLGGQGARWEKLFF; cdr3_nt: TGTGCCAGCAGCTTAGGGGGACAGGGGGCCCGTTGGGAAAAACTGTTTTTT
v_call: TRBV11-2; j_call: TRBJ1-5; d_call: -; clone_size: -; cdr3_aa: CASSLGPSNQPQHF; cdr3_nt: TGTGCCAGCAGCTTAGGGCCGAGCAATCAGCCCCAGCATTTT
v_call: TRBV6-1; j_call: TRBJ1-2; d_call: -; clone_size: -; cdr3_aa: CASQPPQRGNYGYTF; cdr3_nt: TGTGCCAGCCAGCCCCCCCAAAGGGGTAACTATGGCTACACCTTC
v_call: TRBV6-5; j_call: TRBJ2-5; d_call: TRBD1; clone_size: -; cdr3_aa: CASSPYLGGETQYF; cdr3_nt: TGTGCCAGCAGTCCATACCTAGGGGGCGAGACCCAGTACTTC
v_call: TRBV28; j_call: TRBJ2-1; d_call: TRBD2; clone_size: -; cdr3_aa: CASRVTSGGSYNEQFF; cdr3_nt: TGTGCCAGCAGAGTAACTAGCGGGGGCTCCTACAATGAGCAGTTCTTC
v_call: TRBV2; j_call: TRBJ1-1; d_call: -; clone_size: -; cdr3_aa: CATRLENTEAFF; cdr3_nt: TGTGCCACCCGGCTGGAGAACACTGAAGCTTTCTTT
v_call: TRBV2; j_call: TRBJ2-7; d_call: -; clone_size: -; cdr3_aa: CASIRDYEQYF; cdr3_nt: TGTGCCAGCATTAGGGACTACGAGCAGTACTTC
v_call: TRBV21-1; j_call: TRBJ1-2; d_call: -; clone_size: -; cdr3_aa: CASSPRDRADKPSNYGYTF; cdr3_nt: TGTGCCAGCAGCCCAAGGGACAGGGCCGATAAGCCCTCGAACTATGGCTACACCTTC
v_call: TRBV27; j_call: TRBJ2-7; d_call: -; clone_size: once; cdr3_aa: CASSLSRDKGGQIPYEQYF; cdr3_nt: TGTGCCAGCAGTTTATCGCGGGACAAGGGTGGCCAAATCCCTTACGAGCAGTACTTC
v_call: TRBV10-3; j_call: TRBJ2-2; d_call: -; clone_size: -; cdr3_aa: CAISEYKGRTGELFF; cdr3_nt: TGTGCCATCAGTGAATATAAAGGGAGGACCGGGGAGCTGTTTTTT
v_call: TRBV18; j_call: TRBJ1-2; d_call: -; clone_size: -; cdr3_aa: CASSQAQGDGYTF; cdr3_nt: TGTGCCAGCTCACAAGCCCAGGGTGATGGCTACACCTTC
v_call: TRBV5-1; j_call: TRBJ1-3; d_call: -; clone_size: -; cdr3_aa: CASSSGGPYSGNTIYF; cdr3_nt: TGCGCCAGCAGCTCTGGGGGTCCGTACTCTGGAAACACCATATATTTT
v_call: TRBV28; j_call: TRBJ2-7; d_call: TRBD1; clone_size: few; cdr3_aa: CASAPTGTDYEQYF; cdr3_nt: TGTGCCAGCGCACCGACCGGGACAGATTACGAGCAGTACTTC
v_call: TRBV5-8; j_call: TRBJ1-5; d_call: TRBD1; clone_size: few; cdr3_aa: CASSQPDRVSNQPQHF; cdr3_nt: TGTGCCAGCAGCCAGCCGGACAGGGTTAGCAATCAGCCCCAGCATTTT
v_call: TRBV5-1; j_call: TRBJ2-1; d_call: -; clone_size: -; cdr3_aa: CASSPGGITYNEQFF; cdr3_nt: TGCGCCAGCAGCCCGGGCGGGATAACCTACAATGAGCAGTTCTTC
v_call: TRBV28; j_call: TRBJ1-2; d_call: -; clone_size: -; cdr3_aa: CASSLFDRASGYTF; cdr3_nt: TGTGCCAGCAGTTTGTTCGACAGAGCCTCTGGCTACACCTTC
v_call: TRBV7-3; j_call: TRBJ2-3; d_call: TRBD2; clone_size: -; cdr3_aa: CASSLGTGGRTDTQYF; cdr3_nt: TGTGCCAGCAGCTTAGGCACGGGAGGGCGTACAGATACGCAGTATTTT
v_call: TRBV5-1; j_call: TRBJ1-3; d_call: -; clone_size: -; cdr3_aa: CASSASGGGVGTIYF; cdr3_nt: TGCGCCAGCAGCGCGAGTGGAGGGGGAGTGGGCACCATATATTTT
v_call: TRBV15; j_call: TRBJ2-7; d_call: TRBD1; clone_size: -; cdr3_aa: CATSGGQGVSYEQYF; cdr3_nt: TGTGCCACCAGCGGGGGACAGGGGGTGTCCTACGAGCAGTACTTC
v_call: TRBV28; j_call: TRBJ2-1; d_call: -; clone_size: -; cdr3_aa: CASSSSGSGARNNEQFF; cdr3_nt: TGTGCCAGCAGCTCCTCCGGAAGTGGGGCTAGGAACAATGAGCAGTTCTTC
v_call: TRBV9; j_call: TRBJ2-5; d_call: -; clone_size: -; cdr3_aa: CASSVGAINQETQYF; cdr3_nt: TGTGCCAGCAGCGTGGGAGCGATCAACCAAGAGACCCAGTACTTC
v_call: TRBV2; j_call: TRBJ2-2; d_call: TRBD2; clone_size: once; cdr3_aa: CARTNSGSNTGELFF; cdr3_nt: TGTGCCAGAACCAATAGCGGGTCGAACACCGGGGAGCTGTTTTTT
v_call: TRBV19; j_call: TRBJ2-6; d_call: TRBD2; clone_size: -; cdr3_aa: CASSPGGSGANVLTF; cdr3_nt: TGTGCCAGTAGTCCGGGGGGTTCTGGGGCCAACGTCCTGACTTTC
v_call: TRBV19; j_call: TRBJ2-7; d_call: -; clone_size: -; cdr3_aa: CASTSDRGSYEQYF; cdr3_nt: -
v_call: TRBV5-4; j_call: TRBJ2-1; d_call: -; clone_size: -; cdr3_aa: CASSSKSGSSYNEQFF; cdr3_nt: TGTGCCAGCAGCTCGAAGAGCGGAAGCTCCTACAATGAGCAGTTCTTC
v_call: TRBV19; j_call: TRBJ1-3; d_call: -; clone_size: -; cdr3_aa: CASSLDGPGNTIYF; cdr3_nt: TGTGCCAGTAGCCTGGACGGCCCTGGAAACACCATATATTTT
v_call: TRBV5-6; j_call: TRBJ1-2; d_call: -; clone_size: few; cdr3_aa: CASSPTAFYGYTF; cdr3_nt: TGTGCCAGCAGCCCGACAGCCTTCTATGGCTACACCTTC
v_call: TRBV27; j_call: TRBJ2-7; d_call: -; clone_size: once; cdr3_aa: CASSAMRGRGGYEQYF; cdr3_nt: TGTGCCAGCAGTGCGATGAGGGGAAGGGGTGGATACGAGCAGTACTTC
v_call: TRBV28; j_call: TRBJ1-4; d_call: -; clone_size: -; cdr3_aa: CASSWRRGTNEKLFF; cdr3_nt: TGTGCCAGCAGTTGGCGGCGGGGGACTAATGAAAAACTGTTTTTT
v_call: TRBV5-1; j_call: TRBJ2-7; d_call: -; clone_size: -; cdr3_aa: CASSKTGVGKHEQYF; cdr3_nt: TGCGCCAGCAGTAAAACCGGGGTCGGTAAGCACGAGCAGTACTTC
v_call: TRBV5-4; j_call: TRBJ2-7; d_call: -; clone_size: -; cdr3_aa: CASSLAGDEQYF; cdr3_nt: TGTGCCAGCAGCTTGGCCGGGGACGAGCAGTACTTC
v_call: TRBV11-2; j_call: TRBJ1-2; d_call: -; clone_size: once; cdr3_aa: CASSSWDQPPESLYGYTF; cdr3_nt: TGTGCCAGCAGCTCCTGGGACCAGCCTCCGGAATCTCTCTATGGCTACACCTTC
v_call: TRBV5-1; j_call: TRBJ1-1; d_call: -; clone_size: -; cdr3_aa: CASSLYQVRTEAFF; cdr3_nt: TGCGCCAGCAGCTTGTATCAGGTTCGCACTGAAGCTTTCTTT
v_call: TRBV18; j_call: TRBJ2-3; d_call: TRBD2; clone_size: -; cdr3_aa: CASSMASGRAQDTQYF; cdr3_nt: TGTGCCAGCTCAATGGCTAGCGGGAGGGCGCAAGATACGCAGTATTTT
v_call: TRBV27; j_call: TRBJ2-7; d_call: -; clone_size: -; cdr3_aa: CASSLSGYSYEQYF; cdr3_nt: TGTGCCAGCAGTTTATCAGGGTACTCCTACGAGCAGTACTTC
v_call: TRBV11-3; j_call: TRBJ2-2; d_call: TRBD1; clone_size: -; cdr3_aa: CASSQGARTSNTGELFF; cdr3_nt: TGTGCCAGCAGCCAGGGGGCGAGGACTTCGAACACCGGGGAGCTGTTTTTT
v_call: TRBV27; j_call: TRBJ2-7; d_call: -; clone_size: -; cdr3_aa: CASSHPLGEQYF; cdr3_nt: TGTGCCAGCAGTCACCCCTTGGGCGAGCAGTACTTC
v_call: TRBV29-1; j_call: TRBJ2-7; d_call: -; clone_size: -; cdr3_aa: CSVEDPGLAEQYF; cdr3_nt: TGCAGCGTTGAAGACCCGGGACTTGCGGAGCAGTACTTC
v_call: TRBV7-9; j_call: TRBJ2-5; d_call: -; clone_size: -; cdr3_aa: CASSLSGEETQYF; cdr3_nt: TGTGCCAGCAGCTTATCGGGGGAAGAGACCCAGTACTTC